Following are 3 T cell receptor beta chains from one sample sequenced in a study of blood T cell repertoires in COVID-19. The method was immunoSEQ multiplex PCR; TCRdb's version includes in-frame clones alone and lacks a portion of them. Here the sample spans approximately 300,000 clones, 89% being singletons. The specimen was PBMCs or T cells enriched from blood (not recorded which). The origin of the receptors is a man in his 60s who had recovered from COVID-19.

The CDR3 DNA reads TGTGCCAGCAGCTTTATCCGGGACTGGGGTTTGGCCCAGTACTTC. This sequence encodes CASSFIRDWGLAQYF. The chain couples TRBV5-6 to TRBJ2-5; TRBD2 is a possible D gene (6 bases). This CDR3 has 15 amino acids. The V gene's germline CDR1 is SGHDT and CDR2 YYEEEE. V lost 2 bases to trimming and J lost 9 bases, with 20 bases between them.

The rearrangement links TRBV11-2 to TRBJ1-2; D gene unclear. The CDR3 length is 15 residues. From germline, CDR1 is SGHAT and CDR2 FQNNGV. V was clipped by 0 bases and J by 2 bases, with 10 bases between them. Written as DNA, the CDR3 is TGTGCCAGCAGCTTAGATTGGCCCGGGAACTATGGCTACACCTTC. Translated, it gives CASSLDWPGNYGYTF.

The J gene is TRBJ1-3, the V gene TRBV4-1; possible D gene TRBD1, 5 bases. Germline V gene sequence: CDR1 MGHRA, CDR2 YSYEKL. The CDR3 spans 17 residues. V shed 1 base and J shed 4 bases, with 17 bases lying between them. The DNA for the CDR3 is TGCGCCAGCAGCCAAGTGAAGGGAGGGGTGGGCGGAAACACCATATATTTT. Amino acids: CASSQVKGGVGGNTIYF.